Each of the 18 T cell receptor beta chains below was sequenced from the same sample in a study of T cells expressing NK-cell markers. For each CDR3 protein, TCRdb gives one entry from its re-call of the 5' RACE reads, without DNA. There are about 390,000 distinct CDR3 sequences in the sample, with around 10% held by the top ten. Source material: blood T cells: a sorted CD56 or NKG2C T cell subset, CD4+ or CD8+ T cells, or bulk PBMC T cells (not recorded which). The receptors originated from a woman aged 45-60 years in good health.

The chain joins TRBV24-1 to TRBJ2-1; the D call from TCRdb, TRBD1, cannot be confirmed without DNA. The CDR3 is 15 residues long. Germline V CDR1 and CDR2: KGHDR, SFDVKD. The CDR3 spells CATSDIGQGTHEQFF.

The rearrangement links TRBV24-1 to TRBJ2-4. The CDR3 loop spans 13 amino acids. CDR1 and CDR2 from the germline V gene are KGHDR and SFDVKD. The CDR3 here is CATSDGRVGIQYF.

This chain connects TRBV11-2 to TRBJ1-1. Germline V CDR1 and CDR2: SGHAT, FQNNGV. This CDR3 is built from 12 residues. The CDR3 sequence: CASLGRNTEAFF.

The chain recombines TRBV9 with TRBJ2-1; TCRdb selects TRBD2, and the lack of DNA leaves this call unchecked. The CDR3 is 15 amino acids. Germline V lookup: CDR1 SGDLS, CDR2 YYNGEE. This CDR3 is CASSVVPSGITEQFF.

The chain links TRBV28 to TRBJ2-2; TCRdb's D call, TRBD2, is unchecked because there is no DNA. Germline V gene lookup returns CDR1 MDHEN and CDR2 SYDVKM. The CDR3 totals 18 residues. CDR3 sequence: CASSTYSGLAGDTGELFF.

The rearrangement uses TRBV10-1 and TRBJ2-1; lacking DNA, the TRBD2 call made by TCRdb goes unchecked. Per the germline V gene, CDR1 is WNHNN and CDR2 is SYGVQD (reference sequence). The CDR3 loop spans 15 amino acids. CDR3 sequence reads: CASSALAGGHNEQFF.

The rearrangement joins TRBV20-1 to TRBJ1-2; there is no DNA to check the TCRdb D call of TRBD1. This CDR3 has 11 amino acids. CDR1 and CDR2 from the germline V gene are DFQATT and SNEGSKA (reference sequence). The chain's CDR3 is CSARGPRGYTF.

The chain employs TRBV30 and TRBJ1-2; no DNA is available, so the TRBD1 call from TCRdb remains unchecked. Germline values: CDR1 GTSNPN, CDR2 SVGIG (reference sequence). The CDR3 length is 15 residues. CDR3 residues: CAWSVVGAAWYGYTF.

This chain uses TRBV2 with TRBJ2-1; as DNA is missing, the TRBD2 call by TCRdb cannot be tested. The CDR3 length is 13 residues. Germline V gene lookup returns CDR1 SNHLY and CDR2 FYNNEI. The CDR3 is CASIRTSDDEQFF.

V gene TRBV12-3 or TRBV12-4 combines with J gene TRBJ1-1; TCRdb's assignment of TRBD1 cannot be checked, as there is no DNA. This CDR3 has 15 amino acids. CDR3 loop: CASSPGTGGYTEAFF.

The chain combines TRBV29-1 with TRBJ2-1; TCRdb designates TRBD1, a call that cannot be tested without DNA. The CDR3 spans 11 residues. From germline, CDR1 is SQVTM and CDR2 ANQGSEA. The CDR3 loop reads CSVVQGNEQFF.

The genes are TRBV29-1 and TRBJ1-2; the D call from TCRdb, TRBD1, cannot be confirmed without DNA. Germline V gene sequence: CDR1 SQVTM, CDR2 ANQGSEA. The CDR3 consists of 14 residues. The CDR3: CSVRFGQWGSGYTF.

CDR3 sequence reads: CSATRGGQAGYTF. This rearrangement joins TRBV20-1 to TRBJ1-2. This CDR3 has 13 residues. CDR1 and CDR2 (germline): DFQATT, SNEGSKA (reference sequence).

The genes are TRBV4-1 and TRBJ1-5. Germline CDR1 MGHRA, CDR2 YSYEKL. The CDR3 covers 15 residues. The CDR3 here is CASSQNDRFNQPQHF.

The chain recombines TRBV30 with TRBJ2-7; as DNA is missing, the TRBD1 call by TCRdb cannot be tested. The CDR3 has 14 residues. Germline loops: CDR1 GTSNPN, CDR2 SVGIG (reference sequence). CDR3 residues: CTWRNPGSTYEQYF.

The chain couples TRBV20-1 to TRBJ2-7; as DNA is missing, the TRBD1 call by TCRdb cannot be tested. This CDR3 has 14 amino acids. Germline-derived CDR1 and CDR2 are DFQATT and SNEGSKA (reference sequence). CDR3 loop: CSAPGVSSSYEQYF.

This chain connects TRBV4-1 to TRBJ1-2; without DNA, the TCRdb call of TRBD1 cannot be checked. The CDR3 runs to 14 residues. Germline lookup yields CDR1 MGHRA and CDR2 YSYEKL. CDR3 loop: CASSRPGQAYGYTF.

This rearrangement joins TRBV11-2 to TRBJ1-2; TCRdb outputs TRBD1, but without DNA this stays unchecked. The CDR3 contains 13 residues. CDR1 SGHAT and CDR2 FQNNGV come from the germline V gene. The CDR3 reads CASSYSGSYGYTF.